This entry features one T cell receptor (beta chain) sequence. The sample comes from a study of shared clonotypes between healthy human individuals. Unsorted PBMC samples were amplified in replicate PCRs containing approximately 300 ng DNA, about 30,000 T cell genomes. Original data processing: Filtering differed because ImmunoSEQ produced junction-only sequences that carried no quality scores. Repertoires were generated with immunoSEQ multiplex PCR, while TCRdb's copy carries only in-frame clones and drops some. The DNA was the basis for D and trimming; V, J and clone size are from that table. This sample has fewer than 650,000 clones, with roughly 79% found just once. Healthy and HIV-negative, the adult donors had no recent acute infections or vaccinations. The CDR3 covers 17 residues. The germline gives CDR1 SEHNR, CDR2 FQNEAQ (reference sequence). V was cut by 0 bases and J by 1 base, with 10 bases left in between.

The receptor comes from a woman aged 35 to 49 in good health. Some clones in this sample may be carry-over from other donors' samples. Source material: PBMCs. The rearrangement uses TRBV7-9 and TRBJ2-6; D is unclear. For the CDR3, the DNA is TGTGCCAGCAGCTTAGCCCAGAGATGGTCTGGGGCCAACGTCCTGACTTTC. Its protein is CASSLAQRWSGANVLTF.